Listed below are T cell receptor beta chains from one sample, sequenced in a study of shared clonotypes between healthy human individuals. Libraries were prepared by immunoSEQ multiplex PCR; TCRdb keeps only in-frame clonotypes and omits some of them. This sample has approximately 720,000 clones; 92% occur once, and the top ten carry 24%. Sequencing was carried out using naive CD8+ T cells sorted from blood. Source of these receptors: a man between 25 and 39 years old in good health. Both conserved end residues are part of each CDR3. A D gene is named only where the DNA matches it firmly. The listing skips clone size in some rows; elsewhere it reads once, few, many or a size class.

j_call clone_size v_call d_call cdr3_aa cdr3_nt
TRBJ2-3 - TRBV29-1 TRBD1 CSVVSGSTGGPDTQYF TGCAGCGTCGTTTCCGGGTCCACAGGGGGCCCAGATACGCAGTATTTT
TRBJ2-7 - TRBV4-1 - CASSQDLGGIEQYF TGCGCCAGCAGCCAAGATCTAGGTGGGATTGAGCAGTACTTC
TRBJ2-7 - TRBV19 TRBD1 CASSKTGAPYEQYF TGTGCCAGTAGTAAGACAGGGGCCCCCTACGAGCAGTACTTC
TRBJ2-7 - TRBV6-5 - CASSGVLGLEQYF TGTGCCAGCAGCGGTGTGCTAGGTCTCGAGCAGTACTTC
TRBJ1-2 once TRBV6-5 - CASSYAQEVGYTF TGTGCCAGCAGTTACGCTCAAGAGGTCGGCTACACCTTC
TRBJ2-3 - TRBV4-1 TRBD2 CASSPASGTLTDTQYF TGCGCCAGCAGCCCTGCTAGCGGGACCCTCACAGATACGCAGTATTTT
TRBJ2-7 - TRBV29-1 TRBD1 CSVVIPGGRYEQYF TGCAGCGTTGTCATCCCAGGGGGCCGCTACGAGCAGTACTTC
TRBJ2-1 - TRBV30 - CAWSPDFSADEQFF TGTGCCTGGAGTCCGGACTTTAGTGCGGATGAGCAGTTCTTC
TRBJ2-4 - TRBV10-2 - CASSEDGSFTKNIQYF TGCGCCAGCAGTGAGGATGGATCGTTCACCAAAAACATTCAGTACTTC
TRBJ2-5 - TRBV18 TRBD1 CASSPSTRQGVYQETQYF TGTGCCAGCTCACCCTCAACCCGACAGGGGGTATACCAAGAGACCCAGTACTTC
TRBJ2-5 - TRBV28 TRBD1 CASSSTGGRGETQYF TGTGCCAGCAGTTCCACAGGGGGCCGTGGGGAGACCCAGTACTTC
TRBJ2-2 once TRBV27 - CASTKSPPGPITGELFF TGTGCCAGCACCAAATCACCCCCAGGGCCGATTACCGGGGAGCTGTTTTTT
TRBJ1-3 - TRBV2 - CASISSGNTIYF TGTGCCAGCATTAGCTCTGGAAACACCATATATTTT
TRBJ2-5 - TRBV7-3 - CASSWTGAEQETQYF TGTGCCAGCAGTTGGACCGGGGCGGAACAAGAGACCCAGTACTTC
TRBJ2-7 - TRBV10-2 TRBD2 CASSTSAAPYEQYF TGCGCCAGCTCAACTAGCGCCGCTCCTTACGAGCAGTACTTC
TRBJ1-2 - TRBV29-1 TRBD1 CSAGRQGAYGYTF TGCAGCGCGGGGAGACAGGGGGCCTATGGCTACACCTTC
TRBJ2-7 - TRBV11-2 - CASSLEGSLFAYEQYF TGTGCCAGCAGCTTAGAAGGGTCTCTGTTCGCGTACGAGCAGTACTTC
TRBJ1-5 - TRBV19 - CASTLGTGIGNQPQHF TGTGCCAGTACCCTAGGTACAGGGATAGGCAATCAGCCCCAGCATTTT
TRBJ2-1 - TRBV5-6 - CASSLANWGAHHEQFF TGTGCCAGCAGCTTGGCTAATTGGGGGGCGCACCATGAGCAGTTCTTC
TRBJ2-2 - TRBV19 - CASSIVSSFTGELFF TGTGCCAGTAGTATTGTGTCTAGCTTCACCGGGGAGCTGTTTTTT
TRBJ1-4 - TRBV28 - CASTQDSTNEKLFF TGTGCCAGCACCCAGGACAGTACTAATGAAAAACTGTTTTTT
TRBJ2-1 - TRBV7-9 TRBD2 CASSHWEGAYNEQFF TGTGCCAGCAGCCATTGGGAGGGCGCCTACAATGAGCAGTTCTTC
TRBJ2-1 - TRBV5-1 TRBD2 CASREGLAGVEEQFF TGCGCCAGCAGGGAGGGACTAGCGGGAGTGGAGGAGCAGTTCTTC
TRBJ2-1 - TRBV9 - CASGPSYNEQFF TGTGCCAGCGGACCATCCTACAATGAGCAGTTCTTC
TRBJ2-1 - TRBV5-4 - CASIWGNEQFF TGTGCCAGTATCTGGGGGAATGAGCAGTTCTTC
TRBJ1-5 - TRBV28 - CASRPVVDQPQHF TGTGCCAGCAGACCCGTTGTGGATCAGCCCCAGCATTTT
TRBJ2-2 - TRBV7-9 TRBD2 CAIPGGSGELFF TGTGCCATCCCGGGAGGGTCCGGGGAGCTGTTTTTT
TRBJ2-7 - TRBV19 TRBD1 CASSAGTGNYEQYF TGTGCCAGTAGTGCAGGGACAGGGAACTATGAGCAGTACTTC
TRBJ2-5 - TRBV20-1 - CSAKRGETQYF TGCAGTGCTAAACGTGGGGAGACCCAGTACTTC
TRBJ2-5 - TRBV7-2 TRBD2 CASSRGLAGQETQYF TGTGCCAGCAGCCGTGGACTAGCGGGTCAAGAGACCCAGTACTTC
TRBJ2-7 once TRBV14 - CASSQARTSGVTYEQYF TGTGCCAGCAGCCAAGCCAGAACAAGCGGAGTGACCTACGAGCAGTACTTC
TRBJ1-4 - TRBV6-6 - CASSSEGEDEKLFF TGTGCCAGCAGTTCGGAGGGGGAGGATGAAAAACTGTTTTTT
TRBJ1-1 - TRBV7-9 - CASSLGGLFGAFF TGTGCCAGCAGCTTAGGGGGACTGTTTGGGGCTTTCTTT
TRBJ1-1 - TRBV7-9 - CASSLGALSGMNTEAFF TGTGCCAGCAGCTTAGGGGCCCTGAGCGGGATGAACACTGAAGCTTTCTTT
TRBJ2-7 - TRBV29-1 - CSVGQTRPTYEQYF TGCAGCGTTGGACAGACAAGGCCAACCTACGAGCAGTACTTC
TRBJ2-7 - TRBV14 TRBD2 CASSRTSDNSYEQYF TGTGCCAGCAGCCGAACTAGCGATAACTCCTACGAGCAGTACTTC
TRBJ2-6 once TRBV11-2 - CASKPLSGANVLTF TGTGCCAGCAAACCTCTCTCTGGGGCCAACGTCCTGACTTTC
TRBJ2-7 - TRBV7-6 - CASSLLTRGEQYF TGTGCCAGCAGCTTACTAACTCGGGGGGAGCAGTACTTC
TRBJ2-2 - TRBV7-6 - CASSLVHSRNTGELFF TGTGCCAGCAGCTTAGTGCACAGCAGGAACACCGGGGAGCTGTTTTTT
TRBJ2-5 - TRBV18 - CASSPPTDTPGETQYF TGTGCCAGCTCACCCCCAACAGATACCCCAGGAGAGACCCAGTACTTC
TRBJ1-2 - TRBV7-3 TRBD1 CASSLIGGRFAEGYTF TGTGCCAGCAGCTTAATAGGGGGCCGGTTCGCGGAAGGCTACACCTTC
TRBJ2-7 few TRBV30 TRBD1 CAWRGQGALGGSLCEQYF TGTGCCTGGCGGGGACAGGGGGCATTGGGGGGTTCTCTTTGCGAGCAGTACTTC